The rows below give T cell receptor beta chains drawn from one sample of a study of shared clonotypes between healthy human individuals. Assay used: immunoSEQ multiplex PCR; TCRdb lists only in-frame clones, some missing. This table holds roughly 2.5 million clones, approximately 92% found once. The sequenced sample consisted of naive CD4+ T cells sorted from blood. The receptors here all came from a man aged 18 to 30 in good health. The CDR3 runs from the conserved cysteine through the conserved F or W. D genes are given only for firm matches. Some rows have no size entry. The others give once, few or many, or a class for an expanded clone.

TRBD2 | TRBJ2-3 | TRBV10-1 | NA | CASSMAGGPTDTQYF | TGCGCCAGCAGCATGGCGGGAGGCCCCACAGATACGCAGTATTTT
NA | TRBJ1-2 | TRBV5-1 | NA | CASSFGGGNYGYTF | TGCGCCAGCAGCTTCGGTGGTGGCAACTATGGCTACACCTTC
TRBD1 | TRBJ2-7 | TRBV6-5 | NA | CASSPNQGQSYEQYF | TGTGCCAGCAGTCCCAACCAGGGACAGTCCTACGAGCAGTACTTC
TRBD1 | TRBJ2-2 | TRBV19 | NA | CASGTGQGNTGELFF | TGTGCCAGCGGTACGGGACAGGGAAACACCGGGGAGCTGTTTTTT
TRBD1 | TRBJ2-3 | TRBV18 | NA | CASSLNRDRVIDTQYF | TGTGCCAGCTCACTAAACCGGGACAGGGTGATAGATACGCAGTATTTT
NA | TRBJ1-2 | TRBV30 | once | CAWRAKGVDGYTF | TGTGCCTGGAGGGCTAAAGGGGTGGACGGCTACACCTTC
TRBD1 | TRBJ1-1 | TRBV6-5 | NA | CASSRDRGAFF | TGTGCCAGCAGTCGGGACAGGGGCGCTTTCTTT
NA | TRBJ2-6 | TRBV10-3 | NA | CAISESSAGLGSGANVLTF | TGTGCCATCAGTGAGTCGTCGGCAGGGCTAGGCTCTGGGGCCAACGTCCTGACTTTC
TRBD2 | TRBJ2-5 | TRBV7-2 | NA | CASSWGTSGSGETQYF | TGTGCCAGCAGCTGGGGGACTAGCGGGAGTGGGGAGACCCAGTACTTC
TRBD2 | TRBJ2-3 | TRBV10-2 | NA | CASSEPPLAGGLDTQYF | TGCGCCAGCAGTGAGCCCCCCCTAGCGGGAGGATTGGATACGCAGTATTTT
NA | TRBJ1-6 | TRBV11-2 | NA | CASSEGLNNSPLHF | TGTGCCAGCAGCGAGGGACTTAATAATTCACCCCTCCACTTT